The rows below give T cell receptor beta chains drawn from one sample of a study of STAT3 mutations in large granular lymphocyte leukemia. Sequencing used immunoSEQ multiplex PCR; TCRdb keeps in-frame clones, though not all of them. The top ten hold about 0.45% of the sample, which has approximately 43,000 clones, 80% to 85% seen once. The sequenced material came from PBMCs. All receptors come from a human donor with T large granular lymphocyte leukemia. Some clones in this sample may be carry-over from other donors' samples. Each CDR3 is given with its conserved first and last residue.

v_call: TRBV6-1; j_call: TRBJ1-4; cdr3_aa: CASSESFGDREKLFF
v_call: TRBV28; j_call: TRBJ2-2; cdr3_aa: CASRPNMANTGELFF
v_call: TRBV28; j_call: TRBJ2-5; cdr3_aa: CASSLGRGAHTETQYF
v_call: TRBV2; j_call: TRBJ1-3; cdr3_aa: CASVARGNTIYF
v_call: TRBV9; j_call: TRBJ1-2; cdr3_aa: CASSVQGSGNYGYTF
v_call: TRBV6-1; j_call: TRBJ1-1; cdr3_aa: CASTGGARAFF
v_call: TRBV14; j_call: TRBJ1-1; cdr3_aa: CASSRTAGTANTEAFF
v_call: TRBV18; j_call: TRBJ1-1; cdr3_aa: CASSPIETANTEAFF
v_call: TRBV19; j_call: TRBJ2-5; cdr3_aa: CASSTYREPTQYF
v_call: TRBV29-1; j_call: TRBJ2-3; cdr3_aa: CSVEGRGSTDTQYF
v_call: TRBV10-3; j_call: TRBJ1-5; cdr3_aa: CAIGAGTIESNQPQHF
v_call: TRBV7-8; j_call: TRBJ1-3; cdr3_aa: CASSHRGSSGNTIYF
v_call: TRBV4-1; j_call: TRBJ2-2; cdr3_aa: CARLRQGAFLFGELFF
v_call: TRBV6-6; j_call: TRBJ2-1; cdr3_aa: CASRQQGVVYNEQFF
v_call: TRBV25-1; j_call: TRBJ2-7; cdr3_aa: CASSESVNHYEQYF
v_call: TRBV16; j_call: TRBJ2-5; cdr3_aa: CASSQTFDSQETQYF
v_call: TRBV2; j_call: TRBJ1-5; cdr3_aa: CASSEEEAQPQHF
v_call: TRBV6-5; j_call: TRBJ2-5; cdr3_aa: CASSYWGQETQYF
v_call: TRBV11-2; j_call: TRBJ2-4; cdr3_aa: CASSLARQNIQYF
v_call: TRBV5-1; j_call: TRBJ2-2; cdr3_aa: CASSFYSGELFF
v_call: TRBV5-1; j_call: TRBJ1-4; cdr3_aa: CASSLGGPNEKLFF
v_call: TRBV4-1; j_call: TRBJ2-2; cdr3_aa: CASSQEYRGANTGELFF
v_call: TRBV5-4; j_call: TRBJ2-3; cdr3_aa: CASSWGTGTDTQYF
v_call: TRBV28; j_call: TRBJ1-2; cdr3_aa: CASTAGQSTYGYTF
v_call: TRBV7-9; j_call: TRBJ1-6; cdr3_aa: CASSLGAGSGLNSPLHF
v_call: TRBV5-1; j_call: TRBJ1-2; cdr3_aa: CASSQGQGGYGYTF
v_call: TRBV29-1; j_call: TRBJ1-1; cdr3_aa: CSTGQWNTEAFF
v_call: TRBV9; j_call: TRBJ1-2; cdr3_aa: CASSVGVLGYTF